The entry below gives a single T cell receptor beta chain sequence along with its context. This record belongs to a study of PD-L1 blockade in urothelial cancer. Looking at the study overall: Blood analysis occurred 3 weeks (second dose) and 6 weeks after treatment start. Median T cell yield per blood sample was 140,000 to 150,000 cells.

Time point of the sample: pretreatment peripheral blood. Between 1 and 8 samples, pretreatment and on-treatment, were given by each patient. J was trimmed by 6 bases and V by 7 bases; bases with no gene match: 6. The CDR3 consists of 14 residues. Germline-derived CDR1 and CDR2 are MGHDK and SYGVNS. Data came from immunoSEQ multiplex PCR; TCRdb stores just in-frame clones and leaves some out. The data show 130,000 or so clones, with roughly 83% seen just once and about 2.9% held by the top ten. V is TRBV25-1 and J is TRBJ2-1; 10 bases fit TRBD1. The receptor was isolated from a man in his fifties with urothelial cancer. This material consisted of PBMCs, taken around atezolizumab (anti-PD-L1) treatment. The CDR3 loop reads CASKGDRGINEQFF. The CDR3 nucleotides read TGTGCCAGCAAGGGGGACAGGGGCATCAATGAGCAGTTCTTC.